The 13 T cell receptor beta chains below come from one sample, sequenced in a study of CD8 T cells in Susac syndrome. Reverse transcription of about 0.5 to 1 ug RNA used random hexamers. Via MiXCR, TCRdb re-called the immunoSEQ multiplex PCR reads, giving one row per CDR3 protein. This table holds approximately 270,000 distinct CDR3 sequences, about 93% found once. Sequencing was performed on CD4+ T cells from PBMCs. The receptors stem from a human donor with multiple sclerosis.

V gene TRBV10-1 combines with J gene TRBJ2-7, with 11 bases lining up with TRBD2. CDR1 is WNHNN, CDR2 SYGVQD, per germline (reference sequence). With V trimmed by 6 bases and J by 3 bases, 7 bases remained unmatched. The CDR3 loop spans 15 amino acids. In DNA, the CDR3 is TGCGCCAGCAGCGCCCAGCTAGCGGGGGGCTACGAGCAGTACTTC. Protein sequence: CASSAQLAGGYEQYF.

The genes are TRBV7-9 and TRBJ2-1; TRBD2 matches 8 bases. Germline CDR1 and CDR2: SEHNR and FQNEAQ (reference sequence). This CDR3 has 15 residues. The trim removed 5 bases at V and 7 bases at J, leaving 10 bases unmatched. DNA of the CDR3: TGTGCCAGCAGCCCCCCAGCGGGGGAAGGGAATGAGCAGTTCTTC. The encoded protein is CASSPPAGEGNEQFF.

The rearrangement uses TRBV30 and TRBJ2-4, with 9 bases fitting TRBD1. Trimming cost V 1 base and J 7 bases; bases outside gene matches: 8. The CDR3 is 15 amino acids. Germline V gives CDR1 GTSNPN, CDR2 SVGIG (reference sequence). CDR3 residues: CAWSDVIGTGNIQYF. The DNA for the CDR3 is TGTGCCTGGAGTGATGTGATCGGGACAGGGAACATTCAGTACTTC.

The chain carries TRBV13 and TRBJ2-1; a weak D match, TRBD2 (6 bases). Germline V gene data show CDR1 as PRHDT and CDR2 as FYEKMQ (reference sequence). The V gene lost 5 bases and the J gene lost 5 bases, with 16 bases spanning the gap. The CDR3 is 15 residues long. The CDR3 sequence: CASSPRRLANNEQFF. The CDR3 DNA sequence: TGTGCCAGCAGCCCCCGAAGGCTAGCGAACAATGAGCAGTTCTTC.

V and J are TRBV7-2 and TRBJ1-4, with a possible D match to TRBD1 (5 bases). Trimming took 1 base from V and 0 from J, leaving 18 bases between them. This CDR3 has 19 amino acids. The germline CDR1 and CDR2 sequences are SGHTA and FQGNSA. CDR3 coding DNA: TGTGCCAGCAGCTTAGTGGGGTCAGGGTATAAACCAACTAATGAAAAACTGTTTTTT. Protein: CASSLVGSGYKPTNEKLFF.

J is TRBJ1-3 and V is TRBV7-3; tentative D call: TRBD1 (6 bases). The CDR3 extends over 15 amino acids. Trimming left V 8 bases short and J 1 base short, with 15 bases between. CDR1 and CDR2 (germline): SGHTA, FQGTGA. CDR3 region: CASAPGGPSGNTIYF. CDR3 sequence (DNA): TGTGCCAGCGCTCCTGGGGGCCCGTCTGGAAACACCATATATTTT.

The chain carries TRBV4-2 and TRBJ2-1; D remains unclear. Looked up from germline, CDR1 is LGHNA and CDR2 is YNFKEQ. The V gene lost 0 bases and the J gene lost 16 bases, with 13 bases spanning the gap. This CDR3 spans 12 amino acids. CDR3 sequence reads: CASSQDRASTFF. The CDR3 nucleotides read TGTGCCAGCAGCCAAGATCGCGCGTCTACCTTCTTC.

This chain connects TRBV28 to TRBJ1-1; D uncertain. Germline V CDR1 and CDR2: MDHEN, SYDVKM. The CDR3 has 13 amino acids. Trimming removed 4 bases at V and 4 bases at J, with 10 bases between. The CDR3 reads CASSYEDITEAFF. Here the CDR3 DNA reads TGTGCCAGCAGTTACGAAGACATCACTGAAGCTTTCTTT.

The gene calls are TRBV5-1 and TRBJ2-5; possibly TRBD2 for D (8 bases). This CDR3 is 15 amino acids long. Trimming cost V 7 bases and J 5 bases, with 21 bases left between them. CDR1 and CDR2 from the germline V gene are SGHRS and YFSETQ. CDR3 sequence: CASAGRGPGGETQYF. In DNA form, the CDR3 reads TGCGCCAGCGCCGGAAGGGGGCCGGGAGGGGAGACCCAGTACTTC. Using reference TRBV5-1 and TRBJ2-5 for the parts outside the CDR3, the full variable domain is KAGVTQTPRYLIKTRGQQVTLSCSPISGHRSVSWYQQTPGQGLQFLFEYFSETQRNKGNFPGRFSGRQFSNSRSEMNVSTLELGDSALYLCASAGRGPGGETQYFGPGTRLLVL.

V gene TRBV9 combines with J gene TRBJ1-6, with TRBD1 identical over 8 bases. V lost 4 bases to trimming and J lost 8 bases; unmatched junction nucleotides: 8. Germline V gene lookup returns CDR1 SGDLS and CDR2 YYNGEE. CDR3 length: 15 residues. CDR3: CASSPRRGRDSPLHF. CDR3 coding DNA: TGTGCCAGCAGCCCACGCAGGGGGCGGGATTCACCCCTCCACTTT.

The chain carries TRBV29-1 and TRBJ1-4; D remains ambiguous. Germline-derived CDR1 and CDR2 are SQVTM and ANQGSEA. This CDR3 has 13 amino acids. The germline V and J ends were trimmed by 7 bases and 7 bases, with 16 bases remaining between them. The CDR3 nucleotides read TGCAGCGCCAAACATGATTCTCGTGAAAAACTGTTTTTT. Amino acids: CSAKHDSREKLFF.

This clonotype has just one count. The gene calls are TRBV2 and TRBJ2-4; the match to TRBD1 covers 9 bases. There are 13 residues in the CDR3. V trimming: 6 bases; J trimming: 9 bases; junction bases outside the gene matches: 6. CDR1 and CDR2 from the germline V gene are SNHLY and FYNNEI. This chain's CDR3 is CASRGGTGSIQYF. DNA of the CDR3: TGTGCCAGCAGGGGGGGGACAGGGAGCATTCAGTACTTC.

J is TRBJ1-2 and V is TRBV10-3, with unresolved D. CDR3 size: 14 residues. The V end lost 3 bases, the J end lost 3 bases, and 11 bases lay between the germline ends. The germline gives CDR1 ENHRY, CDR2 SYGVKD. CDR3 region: CAISDNNSDYGYTF. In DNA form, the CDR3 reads TGTGCCATCAGTGATAATAATTCTGACTATGGCTACACCTTC.